These 30 T cell receptor beta chains originate from one sample sequenced in a study of T cell clonotyping in hematopoietic cell transplantation. TCRdb's copy holds only in-frame clones and misses some; the assay was immunoSEQ multiplex PCR. Counted here are 10,000 or so clones, 75% to 90% occurring once; the ten biggest clones make up around 3.9%. Material: peripheral blood mononuclear cells. These receptors all come from a human donor who either received an allogeneic hematopoietic cell transplant for a myeloid malignancy or was a related donor (not recorded which). Some clones in this sample may be carry-over from other donors' samples.

This sequence joins TRBV12-5 and TRBJ2-5; the D is unclear. Germline V gene sequence: CDR1 LGHNT, CDR2 FRNRAP. Trimming stripped 1 base from V and 5 bases from J, with 8 bases between. CDR3 length: 13 residues. CDR3 region: CASGLGRAETQYF. As DNA, the CDR3 is TGTGCTAGTGGTTTGGGAAGAGCGGAGACCCAGTACTTC. Full variable domain (remainder filled in from reference TRBV12-5 and TRBJ2-5): DARVTQTPRHKVTEMGQEVTMRCQPILGHNTVFWYRQTMMQGLELLAYFRNRAPLDDSGMPKDRFSAEMPDATLATLKIQPSEPRDSAVYFCASGLGRAETQYFGPGTRLLVL.

This clone was counted between two and nine times. V is TRBV30 and J is TRBJ1-1; D is ambiguous. V gave up 3 bases and J gave up 11 bases, with 16 bases separating them. Germline CDR1 reads GTSNPN; CDR2 reads SVGIG (reference sequence). The length of the CDR3 is 12 residues. CDR3 in DNA: TGTGCCTGGAGACCCAACGGGTTACACGCTTTCTTT. Translation gives CAWRPNGLHAFF.

This chain links TRBV7-2 with TRBJ1-2; D call uncertain. Looked up from germline, CDR1 is SGHTA and CDR2 is FQGNSA. The V and J ends lost 0 bases and 0 bases respectively, with 8 bases between them. There are 15 residues in the CDR3. CDR3 in amino acids: CASSLAGVPNYGYTF. CDR3 in DNA: TGTGCCAGCAGCTTAGCGGGAGTACCTAACTATGGCTACACCTTC.

The chain recombines TRBV11-3 with TRBJ2-5; 11 bases agree with TRBD1. The J segment lost 4 bases and the V segment lost 0 bases, leaving 1 base of the junction unmatched. Per germline, CDR1 SGHNT and CDR2 YENEEA. This CDR3 is 15 amino acids long. The CDR3 protein is CASSLDGQGAETQYF. In DNA, the CDR3 is TGTGCCAGCAGCTTAGATGGACAGGGGGCAGAGACCCAGTACTTC.

This clone was seen a handful of times. The chain uses TRBV4-2 and TRBJ1-2, with a possible D match to TRBD1 (6 bases). CDR1 LGHNA and CDR2 YNFKEQ come from the germline V gene. Trimming took off 0 bases at V and 4 bases at J, with 15 bases between the two ends. This CDR3 region has 16 residues. In nucleotides, the CDR3 is TGTGCCAGCAGCCAAGATTTAGGGAACAGGGCCTATGGCTACACCTTC. Residues: CASSQDLGNRAYGYTF.

This clone was detected once. The rearrangement links TRBV5-1 to TRBJ1-1; perhaps TRBD1 as D (5 bases). V lost 0 bases to trimming and J lost 4 bases, with 10 bases between them. CDR3 length: 14 amino acids. Germline V gene sequence: CDR1 SGHRS, CDR2 YFSETQ. The CDR3 here is CASSLGDGSTEAFF. Written as DNA, the CDR3 is TGCGCCAGCAGCTTGGGGGACGGGAGCACTGAAGCTTTCTTT.

Only one count was recorded for this clone. The rearrangement links TRBV5-8 to TRBJ1-1; D unresolved. Trimming pared 0 bases from V and 11 bases from J, leaving 8 bases between. CDR3 size: 11 residues. Germline V gene lookup returns CDR1 SGHTS and CDR2 YDEGEE. CDR3 protein: CASSLGPPAFF. In DNA, the CDR3 is TGTGCCAGCAGCTTGGGACCCCCGGCTTTCTTT.

J is TRBJ1-1 and V is TRBV19; D is unresolved. Trimming took off 0 bases at V and 3 bases at J, with 5 bases between the two ends. The germline V gene has CDR1 LNHDA and CDR2 SQIVND (reference sequence). The CDR3 spans 13 residues. The CDR3 DNA sequence: TGTGCCAGTAGTATAGACCGATACACTGAAGCTTTCTTT. Residues: CASSIDRYTEAFF. The entire variable domain, with the rest obtained from reference TRBV19 and TRBJ1-1, is as follows: DGGITQSPKYLFRKEGQNVTLSCEQNLNHDAMYWYRQDPGQGLRLIYYSQIVNDFQKGDIAEGYSVSREKKESFPLTVTSAQKNPTAFYLCASSIDRYTEAFFGQGTRLTVV.

CDR3 DNA: TGTGCCAGTAAATCACCGGGACAGGGAGGCAATCAGCCCCAGCATTTT. Amino acid sequence: CASKSPGQGGNQPQHF. The chain recombines TRBV19 with TRBJ1-5; 9 bases are shared with TRBD1. Looked up from germline, CDR1 is LNHDA and CDR2 is SQIVND (reference sequence). The CDR3 covers 16 residues. With V trimmed by 7 bases and J by 2 bases, 9 bases remained unmatched.

The V call is TRBV9, the J call TRBJ2-3; perhaps TRBD1 as D (6 bases). CDR1 and CDR2 (germline): SGDLS, YYNGEE. V gave up 4 bases and J gave up 0 bases, with 12 bases separating them. This CDR3 has 15 amino acids. The CDR3 sequence: CASSPDSPSTDTQYF. CDR3 in DNA: TGTGCCAGCAGCCCGGACAGCCCGAGCACAGATACGCAGTATTTT.

The chain recombines TRBV6-9 with TRBJ2-2; D perhaps matches TRBD1 (5 bases). The CDR3 has 16 residues. Germline values: CDR1 MNHGY, CDR2 SVAAGI. V lost 0 bases and J lost 0, with 8 bases in between. For the CDR3, the DNA is TGTGCCAGCAGTTATTCTCGACAGACGAACACCGGGGAGCTGTTTTTT. Translating it yields CASSYSRQTNTGELFF.

This sequence joins TRBV6-1 and TRBJ1-5; TRBD1 aligns across 10 bases. The CDR3 covers 20 residues. The germline CDR1 and CDR2 sequences are MNHNS and SASEGT. The V and J ends lost 1 base and 6 bases, in that order; junction bases with no gene match: 18. The chain's CDR3 is CASSEVPGQGRRVAGQPQHF. CDR3 in DNA: TGTGCCAGCAGTGAAGTTCCGGGACAGGGGCGAAGGGTGGCAGGTCAGCCCCAGCATTTT.

This clone was recorded once. This chain links TRBV6-5 with TRBJ1-4, with D possibly matching TRBD1 (5 bases). The CDR3 covers 14 residues. The V gene lost 2 bases and the J gene lost 6 bases, with 10 bases spanning the gap. Germline CDR1 and CDR2: MNHEY and SVGAGI. CDR3 in amino acids: CASSYGGTDEKLFF. CDR3 nucleotide sequence: TGTGCCAGCAGTTACGGAGGGACGGATGAAAAACTGTTTTTT.

V usage is TRBV2 and J usage is TRBJ2-2, with 8 bases identical to TRBD1. Germline-derived CDR1 and CDR2 are SNHLY and FYNNEI. The CDR3 has 13 residues. The junction had 3 bases not matched to a gene; V was cut back by 8 bases and J by 4 bases. The CDR3 DNA reads as TGTGCCAGCCCAGACAGGGGCACCGGGGAGCTGTTTTTT. It codes for CASPDRGTGELFF.

This chain links TRBV7-6 with TRBJ2-1; the match to TRBD1 covers 8 bases. CDR1 SGHVS and CDR2 FNYEAQ come from the germline V gene. With V trimmed by 0 bases and J by 5 bases, 3 bases remained unmatched. The CDR3 consists of 15 residues. CDR3 sequence: CASSLATGAHNEQFF. CDR3 nucleotides: TGTGCCAGCAGCTTAGCGACAGGGGCTCACAATGAGCAGTTCTTC. Based on the CDR3 plus reference TRBV7-6 and TRBJ2-1, the full variable domain is GAGVSQSPRYKVTKRGQDVALRCDPISGHVSLYWYRQALGQGPEFLTYFNYEAQQDKSGLPNDRFSAERPEGSISTLTIQRTEQRDSAMYRCASSLATGAHNEQFFGPGTRLTVL.

The chain carries TRBV10-3 and TRBJ2-5, with 7 bases aligning to TRBD2. Unmatched junction bases numbered 12, after V lost 9 bases and J lost 2 bases. The CDR3 consists of 15 residues. The germline gives CDR1 ENHRY, CDR2 SYGVKD. The CDR3, as DNA: TGTGCCATTGGGTCCCGGGGCGGGGGACAAGAGACCCAGTACTTC. It is translated as CAIGSRGGGQETQYF.

V is TRBV19 and J is TRBJ1-5, with D possibly matching TRBD1 (6 bases). From germline, CDR1 is LNHDA and CDR2 SQIVND (reference sequence). The CDR3 consists of 16 residues. V shed 3 bases and J shed 1 base, with 13 bases lying between them. CDR3 region: CASSMGGRLSNQPQHF. CDR3 DNA: TGTGCCAGTAGTATGGGGGGGCGTTTAAGCAATCAGCCCCAGCATTTT. Based on the CDR3 plus reference TRBV19 and TRBJ1-5, the full variable domain is DGGITQSPKYLFRKEGQNVTLSCEQNLNHDAMYWYRQDPGQGLRLIYYSQIVNDFQKGDIAEGYSVSREKKESFPLTVTSAQKNPTAFYLCASSMGGRLSNQPQHFGDGTRLSIL.

The chain uses TRBV19 and TRBJ1-1, with D perhaps TRBD1 (6 bases). Trimming removed 6 bases from V and 6 bases from J, with 14 bases in between. The CDR3 covers 13 residues. Germline V gene lookup returns CDR1 LNHDA and CDR2 SQIVND (reference sequence). CDR3 nucleotides: TGTGCCAGTAGCAACTGGGACATTTCTGAAGCTTTCTTT. It encodes CASSNWDISEAFF.

J is TRBJ2-1 and V is TRBV18; 15 positions match TRBD2. The V segment lost 2 bases and the J segment 9 bases; nucleotides outside the gene matches: 5. This CDR3 spans 16 amino acids. CDR1 and CDR2 (germline): KGHSH, LQKENI. The CDR3 sequence: CASSPRTSGGGSEQFF. Written as DNA, the CDR3 is TGTGCCAGCTCACCAAGGACTAGCGGGGGGGGATCTGAGCAGTTCTTC.

The chain couples TRBV19 to TRBJ1-5, with D possibly matching TRBD1 (6 bases). The V end was cut by 5 bases, the J end by 6 bases, with 14 bases between. This CDR3 contains 14 residues. The germline CDR1 and CDR2 sequences are LNHDA and SQIVND (reference sequence). CDR3 protein: CASSVGRGGQPQHF. In nucleotides, the CDR3 is TGTGCCAGTAGTGTGGGCAGGGGCGGTCAGCCCCAGCATTTT.

This clone was detected once. Mismatch with germline at one junction end may stem from a read error. The chain links TRBV4-1 to TRBJ2-7; 8 positions agree with TRBD1. Germline CDR1 reads MGHRA; CDR2 reads YSYEKL. The CDR3 totals 13 residues. The chain's CDR3 is CASSEDRGYEQYF. The CDR3 DNA reads TGCGCCAGCAGCGAAGACAGGGGTTACGAGCAGTACTTC.

This chain connects TRBV6-5 to TRBJ2-1; 7 bases are a match to TRBD2. V was pared by 0 bases and J by 2 bases, with 4 bases of the junction left unmatched. CDR1 is MNHEY and CDR2 is SVGAGI in the germline V gene. The CDR3 has 16 residues. In nucleotides, the CDR3 is TGTGCCAGCAGTTACTCCTCGGGGGGAACCTACAATGAGCAGTTCTTC. This sequence encodes CASSYSSGGTYNEQFF.

The chain combines TRBV5-6 with TRBJ2-3; 8 positions match TRBD2. Germline values: CDR1 SGHDT, CDR2 YYEEEE. This CDR3 spans 14 amino acids. Trimming at V came to 2 bases and at J to 3 bases, leaving 2 bases not matched to a gene. The CDR3 DNA is TGTGCCAGCAGCTTTGGACTAGCAACAGATACGCAGTATTTT. It codes for CASSFGLATDTQYF.

CDR3 in amino acids: CASSIDWAASTEAFF. Written as DNA, the CDR3 is TGTGCCAGTAGTATAGATTGGGCGGCGAGCACTGAAGCTTTCTTT. The V call is TRBV19, the J call TRBJ1-1; D gene unclear. Germline CDR1 LNHDA, CDR2 SQIVND (reference sequence). This CDR3 has 15 residues. Trimming cost V 0 bases and J 4 bases, with 12 bases left between them.

The count of this clone is one. The gene calls are TRBV9 and TRBJ1-5; no clear D gene. Trimming pared 3 bases from V and 0 bases from J, leaving 10 bases between. The CDR3 spans 15 residues. Germline CDR1 and CDR2: SGDLS and YYNGEE. CDR3: CASSAVPYSNQPQHF. DNA for the CDR3: TGTGCCAGCAGCGCCGTCCCTTATAGCAATCAGCCCCAGCATTTT.

The gene calls are TRBV10-3 and TRBJ1-1; D gene ambiguous. This CDR3 region has 11 residues. Germline-derived CDR1 and CDR2 are ENHRY and SYGVKD. Trimming pared 6 bases from V and 8 bases from J, leaving 10 bases between. CDR3 loop: CAISGSSEAFF. DNA for the CDR3: TGTGCCATCAGCGGCTCATCCGAAGCTTTCTTT.

V is TRBV6-5 and J is TRBJ2-2; TRBD2 might be the D (6 bases). Germline CDR1 MNHEY, CDR2 SVGAGI. Trimming shortened V by 6 bases and J by 1 base, and 9 bases separated the two germline ends. CDR3 length: 14 amino acids. CDR3 sequence (DNA): TGTGCCAGCAGGTTAGCGGAGAACACCGGGGAGCTGTTTTTT. Translation: CASRLAENTGELFF.

The V call is TRBV19, the J call TRBJ2-3; 7 nucleotides agree with TRBD2. V shed 6 bases and J 1 base; nucleotides not matched to a gene: 10. The CDR3 has 16 residues. CDR1 LNHDA and CDR2 SQIVND come from the germline V gene (reference sequence). The CDR3 sequence is CASRGTTWLGTDTQYF. CDR3 bases: TGTGCCAGTAGAGGGACTACTTGGTTGGGCACAGATACGCAGTATTTT.

The genes are TRBV9 and TRBJ1-2; D remains unclear. V was cut by 0 bases and J by 0 bases, with 6 bases left in between. Per the germline V gene, CDR1 is SGDLS and CDR2 is YYNGEE. The CDR3 totals 14 residues. The CDR3 region is CASSVEAANYGYTF. CDR3 nucleotides: TGTGCCAGCAGCGTAGAGGCAGCTAACTATGGCTACACCTTC.

V is TRBV7-2 and J is TRBJ2-1; 9 bases fit TRBD2. Trimming took 5 bases from V and 7 from J; bases not matched to a gene: 9. The CDR3 consists of 15 residues. Per germline, CDR1 SGHTA and CDR2 FQGNSA. As DNA, the CDR3 is TGTGCCAGCAGCCCAATCGCGGGGGGGAGTAATGAGCAGTTCTTC. Residues: CASSPIAGGSNEQFF.